The present entry profiles one T cell receptor beta chain with its context. Its specific antigen is unknown. Per-base qualities were not stored, and no clone one base away is much larger. The entry originates in a study of response to subunit inactivated influenza vaccine listed by TCRdb under 2018. For the study in its entirety: Deep quantitative T cell receptor repertoire profiling was used in the study to track responses to a trivalent subunit inactivated influenza vaccine.

From the germline V gene (reference sequence), CDR1 is DFQATT and CDR2 is SNEGSKA. The junction shows trimming of 0 bases on V and 9 bases on J, and the gene matches do not reach 7 bases of it. The CDR3 runs 14 residues from the cysteine to the phenylalanine. CDR3 DNA is the only sequence kept; it has 42 bases, read in frame from the first base. Results the study describes overall, beyond this receptor: It was suggested by the authors that each seasonal influenza vaccination may recruit only a limited number of new T cells.

Libraries came from RT-PCR. The sequencing machine was an Illumina HiSeq 2500. TCRdb itself trimmed the public reads at Q25 with fastp, ran MiXCR and retained productive beta chains. Duplicate CDR3 protein sequences are folded into a single record with the most common DNA and genes. This sample lists about 500,000 distinct CDR3 sequences; 16% were detected once. The ten most abundant clones make up 3% of the sample. The receptor was isolated from a man between 50 and 75 years old who received an inactivated influenza vaccine. Donor details come from another sample of the same person, matched by shared clones. Here the sequenced sample was CD4+ T cells sorted from PBMCs, taken approximately 25 months after vaccination. The receptor chain draws on TRBV20-1 and TRBJ2-1; a stretch of 8 junction bases matches TRBD2. DNA sequence: TGCAGTGCTAGAGAACCTAGCGGGCCTGGTGAGCAGTTCTTC. Translated, it gives CSAREPSGPGEQFF.